The rows below give T cell receptor beta chains drawn from one sample of a study of T cells in Graves' hyperthyroidism and ophthalmopathy. Via MiXCR, TCRdb re-called the multiplex PCR reads, giving one row per CDR3 protein. There are some 500,000 distinct CDR3 sequences in the sample; 13% to 15% occur only once, and around a sixth lies in the top ten. The specimen sequenced was blood. All receptors come from a woman aged 18 to 35 with Graves' hyperthyroidism. CDR3s leave out the opening cysteine and the closing phenylalanine or tryptophan. The order of the fields is D gene, V gene, J gene, CDR3 protein. The D gene is left open where the match is weak.

D: NA; V: TRBV19; J: TRBJ2-5; CDR3: ASSSKQGQETQY
D: NA; V: TRBV28; J: TRBJ2-7; CDR3: ASSFVHLHEQY
D: NA; V: TRBV11-2; J: TRBJ1-2; CDR3: ASSLDRSGYT
D: NA; V: TRBV12-5; J: TRBJ1-3; CDR3: ASGLLLMDIGNTIY
D: NA; V: TRBV12-5; J: TRBJ1-1; CDR3: ASGEGSVNTEAF
D: NA; V: TRBV9; J: TRBJ2-5; CDR3: ASSVGGSGLQETQY
D: NA; V: TRBV9; J: TRBJ2-7; CDR3: ASSSRTAPYEQY
D: NA; V: TRBV12-3/TRBV12-4; J: TRBJ2-7; CDR3: ASSFPSQGLSYEQY
D: NA; V: TRBV20-1; J: TRBJ2-3; CDR3: SVGMRERGTDTQY
D: TRBD2; V: TRBV4-1; J: TRBJ2-3; CDR3: ASSQVAGAASTDTQY
D: NA; V: TRBV24-1; J: TRBJ1-2; CDR3: ATSDPPTGKYGYT
D: NA; V: TRBV2; J: TRBJ2-2; CDR3: ASSEYRDIGELF
D: TRBD1; V: TRBV15; J: TRBJ1-2; CDR3: ATSRGRGQDYGYT
D: NA; V: TRBV6-6; J: TRBJ1-1; CDR3: ASSYPTRGGGGNTEAF
D: NA; V: TRBV7-9; J: TRBJ1-1; CDR3: ASSLGDEAF
D: TRBD2; V: TRBV20-1; J: TRBJ2-1; CDR3: SAPKLAGLGNEQF
D: NA; V: TRBV19; J: TRBJ1-4; CDR3: ASSIKGHLQNREKLF
D: NA; V: TRBV12-3/TRBV12-4; J: TRBJ2-7; CDR3: ASSRPARGGSYEQY
D: NA; V: TRBV6-1; J: TRBJ2-7; CDR3: ASRGTRINSYEQY
D: TRBD2; V: TRBV6-1; J: TRBJ2-1; CDR3: ASREREPYNEQF
D: NA; V: TRBV15; J: TRBJ1-1; CDR3: ATSRDLPNTEAF
D: NA; V: TRBV30; J: TRBJ1-5; CDR3: AWSIGVLQPQH
D: NA; V: TRBV11-3; J: TRBJ2-5; CDR3: ASSPSPSIQETQY
D: NA; V: TRBV11-3; J: TRBJ2-2; CDR3: ASSLASTGELF
D: NA; V: TRBV11-2; J: TRBJ1-1; CDR3: ASSPSGPTGRTEAF
D: NA; V: TRBV27; J: TRBJ1-1; CDR3: ASSSTWNTEAF
D: NA; V: TRBV29-1; J: TRBJ2-2; CDR3: SVVGLMNTGELF
D: NA; V: TRBV12-3/TRBV12-4; J: TRBJ2-7; CDR3: ASSTDSYEQY